A selection of T cell receptor beta chains follows, all from one sample in a study of blood T cell repertoires in COVID-19. Repertoires were generated with immunoSEQ multiplex PCR, while TCRdb's copy carries only in-frame clones and drops some. This table holds tens of thousands of clones, roughly 90% found once. Material for sequencing was peripheral blood. The receptors stem from an elderly woman with active COVID-19. CDR3s include the opening cysteine and the closing phenylalanine or tryptophan. D genes are given only for firm matches. Clone size is given for some rows only: seen once, a few or many times, or a class if the clone is expanded.

CDR3aa,CDR3nt,d_gene,v_gene,j_gene,abundance
CASSRLAGALNEQFF,TGTGCCAGCAGTCGACTAGCGGGGGCTCTCAATGAGCAGTTCTTC,TRBD2,TRBV27,TRBJ2-1,-
CASSSRSGDTQYF,TGTGCCAGCAGCTCCCGCTCCGGAGATACGCAGTATTTT,-,TRBV7-9,TRBJ2-3,-
CASSPPTGSGANVLTF,TGTGCCAGCTCACCACCAACGGGCTCTGGGGCCAACGTCCTGACTTTC,-,TRBV18,TRBJ2-6,-
CASSQGTSGRIDTQYF,TGTGCCAGCAGCCAGGGGACTAGCGGGAGGATAGATACGCAGTATTTT,TRBD2,TRBV3-1/TRBV3-2,TRBJ2-3,-
CASSILRAGGHQPQHF,TGTGCCAGTAGTATCCTCAGGGCCGGTGGGCATCAGCCCCAGCATTTT,-,TRBV19,TRBJ1-5,-
CSVERLAGDLSYNEQFF,TGCAGCGTTGAGAGGCTAGCGGGGGACCTATCCTACAATGAGCAGTTCTTC,TRBD2,TRBV29-1,TRBJ2-1,-
CASSLETSGGRQETQYF,TGTGCCAGCAGCTTGGAGACTAGCGGGGGGCGACAAGAGACCCAGTACTTC,TRBD2,TRBV5-6,TRBJ2-5,-
CASSPLGQGSTDTQYF,TGTGCCAGCTCACCCCTCGGACAGGGCAGCACAGATACGCAGTATTTT,TRBD1,TRBV18,TRBJ2-3,-
CASSRQRTSDTDTQYF,TGTGCCAGCAGTCGACAGCGGACTAGCGACACAGATACGCAGTATTTT,TRBD2,TRBV11-2,TRBJ2-3,-
CASSLRTSGETQYF,TGCGCCAGCAGCCTCCGGACTAGCGGAGAGACCCAGTACTTC,TRBD2,TRBV4-1,TRBJ2-5,-
CATSRDTSLNYGYTF,TGTGCCACCAGCAGAGATACCAGTCTTAACTATGGCTACACCTTC,-,TRBV15,TRBJ1-2,-
CASSRGAGQGSVYGYTF,TGTGCCAGCAGTCGAGGGGCGGGACAGGGTTCCGTTTATGGCTACACCTTC,TRBD1,TRBV6-6,TRBJ1-2,-
CASSLFGGQATNEKLFF,TGTGCCAGCAGTTTATTTGGGGGCCAGGCAACTAATGAAAAACTGTTTTTT,-,TRBV27,TRBJ1-4,-
CASRGQSVVGNSPLHF,TGTGCCAGCAGGGGACAGAGTGTCGTGGGCAATTCACCCCTCCACTTT,TRBD1,TRBV27,TRBJ1-6,few
CASNRQGLTYNEQFF,TGTGCCAGTAACCGACAGGGACTGACCTACAATGAGCAGTTCTTC,-,TRBV19,TRBJ2-1,-
CASSKGQLGEKLFF,TGTGCCAGCAGTAAAGGACAGCTCGGTGAAAAACTGTTTTTT,-,TRBV2,TRBJ1-4,-
CASSQRKASSGETQYF,TGTGCCAGCAGCCAGAGAAAGGCTAGCTCGGGGGAGACCCAGTACTTC,-,TRBV3-1/TRBV3-2,TRBJ2-5,-
CASSIDSLQITGELFF,TGTGCCAGCAGCATAGACAGCCTGCAGATCACCGGGGAGCTGTTTTTT,-,TRBV5-4,TRBJ2-2,-
CASSQDGESNQPQHF,TGTGCCAGCAGCCAAGATGGGGAGAGCAATCAGCCCCAGCATTTT,-,TRBV4-2,TRBJ1-5,few
CASSGAGQGAGGKETQYF,TGTGCCAGCAGTGGGGCGGGTCAGGGGGCTGGTGGGAAAGAGACCCAGTACTTC,TRBD1,TRBV25-1,TRBJ2-5,-
CASRSPRQAYNEQFF,TGTGCCAGTAGGAGCCCTAGACAGGCTTACAATGAGCAGTTCTTC,-,TRBV19,TRBJ2-1,-
CASSIQGKVGYTF,TGTGCCAGTAGTATACAGGGTAAAGTTGGCTACACCTTC,-,TRBV19,TRBJ1-2,-
CASSRGTGVYEQYF,TGCGCCAGCAGTCGCGGGACAGGGGTATACGAGCAGTACTTC,TRBD1,TRBV23-1,TRBJ2-7,-
CASSSDYPYEQYF,TGTGCCAGCAGCTCGGACTACCCATACGAGCAGTACTTC,-,TRBV7-2,TRBJ2-7,-
CASSLDEGGKKQFF,TGCGCCAGCAGCTTGGATGAGGGGGGGAAAAAGCAGTTCTTC,-,TRBV5-1,TRBJ2-1,once
CASSLGRGRGTEAFF,TGTGCCAGCAGCTTAGGGCGGGGGCGAGGCACTGAAGCTTTCTTT,-,TRBV7-8,TRBJ1-1,-
CASSQPSGGSKNIQYF,TGTGCCAGCAGCCAACCTAGCGGGGGGTCCAAAAACATTCAGTACTTC,TRBD2,TRBV4-2,TRBJ2-4,few
CASSIVAGGADTQYF,TGTGCCAGTAGTATTGTAGCGGGAGGAGCGGATACGCAGTATTTT,TRBD2,TRBV19,TRBJ2-3,once
CASSLAQTGGTGELFF,TGCGCCAGCAGCTTGGCCCAAACAGGCGGCACCGGGGAGCTGTTTTTT,-,TRBV5-1,TRBJ2-2,-
CASSNRQGEYNSPLHF,TGTGCCAGTAGTAATCGGCAGGGGGAATATAATTCACCCCTCCACTTT,TRBD1,TRBV19,TRBJ1-6,-
CASSDTYEQYF,TGCGCCAGTAGCGACACCTACGAGCAGTACTTC,-,TRBV5-1,TRBJ2-7,-
CASSSQGIRSNEQFF,TGTGCCAGCAGTTCACAGGGAATTCGATCCAATGAGCAGTTCTTC,-,TRBV28,TRBJ2-1,-
CASKRLAGSYNEQFF,TGTGCCAGCAAAAGACTAGCGGGCTCCTACAATGAGCAGTTCTTC,TRBD2,TRBV2,TRBJ2-1,-
CASGPTGTNEKLFF,TGTGCTAGTGGCCCGACAGGAACTAATGAAAAACTGTTTTTT,-,TRBV12-5,TRBJ1-4,-
CASNLGFGVQETQYF,TGCGCCAGCAACCTGGGGTTCGGGGTCCAAGAGACCCAGTACTTC,-,TRBV5-1,TRBJ2-5,-
CASRLAGSPYNEQFF,TGTGCCAGCAGACTAGCGGGGAGTCCCTACAATGAGCAGTTCTTC,TRBD2,TRBV28,TRBJ2-1,-
CASSLSGGALGNEQFF,TGTGCCAGCAGCTTAAGCGGGGGGGCACTGGGCAATGAGCAGTTCTTC,TRBD2,TRBV5-4,TRBJ2-1,-
CASSQTVYNEQFF,TGTGCCAGCAGCCAGACAGTCTACAATGAGCAGTTCTTC,-,TRBV28,TRBJ2-1,-
CASSMGGNYGYTF,TGTGCCAGTAGTATGGGCGGGAACTATGGCTACACCTTC,-,TRBV19,TRBJ1-2,once
CASSQDPTTPGRGQYF,TGTGCCAGCAGCCAAGATCCCACAACCCCGGGTAGGGGCCAGTACTTC,-,TRBV14,TRBJ2-5,-
CASSLRTGWDSGNTIYF,TGTGCCAGCAGCTTGAGGACAGGTTGGGACTCTGGAAACACCATATATTTT,TRBD1,TRBV5-6,TRBJ1-3,-
CASVRLDGQPQHF,TGTGCCAGCGTGAGACTCGATGGGCAGCCCCAGCATTTT,-,TRBV2,TRBJ1-5,-
CATSEGSSGTTQFF,TGCGCCACCTCGGAAGGGTCCTCCGGGACTACCCAGTTCTTC,TRBD2,TRBV10-2,TRBJ2-1,-